These T cell receptor beta chains were read from a single sample in a study of T cells in Graves' hyperthyroidism and ophthalmopathy. A single record per CDR3 protein comes from TCRdb applying MiXCR to the multiplex PCR reads. The sample comprises roughly 400,000 distinct CDR3 sequences, over 12% of which are singletons, and approximately 27% rests with the top ten. Material for sequencing was blood. The receptor source for this set is a man aged 50 to 59 with Graves' ophthalmopathy. CDR3s include the opening cysteine and the closing phenylalanine or tryptophan. D genes are given only for firm matches. The size entry is marked missing in some rows and otherwise reads once, few, many or a size class.

clone_size j_call d_call v_call cdr3_aa cdr3_nt
. TRBJ2-2 . TRBV6-5 CASSYGGVNTGELFF TGTGCCAGCAGTTACGGGGGAGTCAACACCGGGGAGCTGTTTTTT
many TRBJ2-5 TRBD1 TRBV7-8 CASSFDRGQETQYF TGTGCCAGCAGCTTTGACAGGGGGCAAGAGACCCAGTACTTC
many TRBJ2-7 TRBD2 TRBV7-9 CASSRGLNYEQYF TGTGCCAGCAGCCGGGGACTAAACTACGAGCAGTACTTC
. TRBJ2-1 TRBD2 TRBV25-1 CASRRAGNNEQFF TGTGCCAGCAGAAGAGCGGGAAACAATGAGCAGTTCTTC
many TRBJ1-4 TRBD1 TRBV30 CAAPGGITNEKLFF TGTGCCGCTCCAGGGGGTATAACTAATGAAAAACTGTTTTTT
many TRBJ1-1 . TRBV24-1 CATSDPQNTEAFF TGTGCCACCAGTGACCCCCAGAACACTGAAGCTTTCTTT
many TRBJ1-1 TRBD1 TRBV2 CASSETLQGAPFF TGTGCCAGCAGTGAAACGCTCCAGGGGGCGCCTTTCTTT
. TRBJ2-4 TRBD2 TRBV15 CATSEAGEGAKNIQYF TGTGCCACCAGTGAAGCGGGAGAGGGGGCCAAAAACATTCAGTACTTC
few TRBJ2-1 . TRBV5-1 CASRQGIYNEQFF TGCGCCAGCAGGCAGGGAATATACAATGAGCAGTTCTTC
. TRBJ2-5 TRBD1 TRBV28 CASSFMGGTGSTQYF TGTGCCAGCAGCTTCATGGGCGGGACAGGGTCGACCCAGTACTTC
many TRBJ2-1 TRBD2 TRBV9 CASSVRWLAGDNEQFF TGTGCCAGCAGCGTAAGGTGGCTAGCGGGGGACAATGAGCAGTTCTTC
. TRBJ1-5 TRBD1 TRBV29-1 CSVDPQGELVRISNQPQHF TGCAGCGTGGACCCGCAGGGGGAACTGGTGAGGATTAGCAATCAGCCCCAGCATTTT
many TRBJ2-7 . TRBV29-1 CSVEDTRDDVREQYF TGCAGCGTTGAAGATACGAGGGATGATGTCCGCGAGCAGTACTTC
many TRBJ1-1 . TRBV10-3 CAISRENTEAFF TGTGCCATCAGTAGGGAGAACACTGAAGCTTTCTTT
. TRBJ1-2 . TRBV14 CASSQGAGGRESGYTF TGTGCCAGCAGCCAAGGGGCCGGGGGACGGGAAAGTGGCTACACCTTC
few TRBJ1-2 . TRBV13 CASSQRQWSSYGYTF TGTGCCAGCAGCCAAAGACAGTGGTCGAGCTATGGCTACACCTTC
many TRBJ1-1 . TRBV29-1 CSVEGQGGDTEAFF TGCAGCGTTGAAGGTCAAGGGGGTGACACTGAAGCTTTCTTT
many TRBJ2-7 TRBD1 TRBV27 CASSLKPGQGYEQYF TGTGCCAGCAGTTTAAAGCCGGGACAGGGCTACGAGCAGTACTTC
many TRBJ2-3 TRBD2 TRBV5-6 CASSLVGLASADTQYF TGTGCCAGCAGCTTGGTGGGACTAGCGTCCGCAGATACGCAGTATTTT
many TRBJ2-7 TRBD1 TRBV29-1 CSVEVIPGGYEQYF TGCAGCGTTGAAGTGATTCCAGGGGGATACGAGCAGTACTTC
few TRBJ2-4 TRBD1 TRBV5-1 CASSLIQGVGNIQYF TGCGCCAGCAGCTTAATACAGGGGGTTGGAAACATTCAGTACTTC
many TRBJ2-3 TRBD2 TRBV6-5 CASSYSRGGSGSSGDTQYF TGTGCCAGCAGTTACTCCCGAGGGGGGAGCGGGAGTTCAGGGGATACGCAGTATTTT
. TRBJ2-7 . TRBV28 CASSLTGISYEQYF TGTGCCAGCAGTTTGACGGGAATCTCCTACGAGCAGTACTTC
many TRBJ2-5 . TRBV18 CASSPDSTGETQYF TGTGCCAGCTCACCAGACAGTACGGGGGAGACCCAGTACTTC
. TRBJ1-1 TRBD1 TRBV5-1 CASSLLGTGGGMNTEAFF TGCGCCAGCAGCTTGCTCGGGACAGGCGGGGGGATGAACACTGAAGCTTTCTTT
. TRBJ1-5 . TRBV12-3/TRBV12-4 CASRGGRRNQPQHF TGTGCCAGCAGGGGGGGGCGCCGCAATCAGCCCCAGCATTTT
many TRBJ1-2 . TRBV7-3 CASSPYGRGANYGYTF TGTGCCAGCAGCCCCTACGGGAGGGGAGCTAACTATGGCTACACCTTC
. TRBJ2-2 TRBD2 TRBV2 CASIAGGLNTGELFF TGTGCCAGCATAGCGGGAGGACTGAACACCGGGGAGCTGTTTTTT
many TRBJ2-7 TRBD2 TRBV12-3/TRBV12-4 CASQRERVGEQYF TGTGCCAGCCAGCGGGAGAGGGTAGGAGAGCAGTACTTC
. TRBJ2-2 . TRBV7-9 CASSSLDYTTGELFF TGTGCCAGCAGCTCCCTAGACTACACCACCGGGGAGCTGTTTTTT